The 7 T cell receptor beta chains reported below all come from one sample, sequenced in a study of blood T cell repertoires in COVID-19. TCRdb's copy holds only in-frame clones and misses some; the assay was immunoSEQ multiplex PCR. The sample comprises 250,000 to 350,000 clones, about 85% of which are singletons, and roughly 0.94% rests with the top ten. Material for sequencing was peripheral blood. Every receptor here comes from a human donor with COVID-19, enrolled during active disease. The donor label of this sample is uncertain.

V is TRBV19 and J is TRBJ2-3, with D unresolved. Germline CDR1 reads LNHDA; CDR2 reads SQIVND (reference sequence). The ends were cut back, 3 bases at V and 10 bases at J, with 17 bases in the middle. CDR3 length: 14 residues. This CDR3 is CASSIAQAGPAQYF. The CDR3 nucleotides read TGTGCCAGTAGTATCGCCCAGGCTGGGCCAGCGCAGTATTTT. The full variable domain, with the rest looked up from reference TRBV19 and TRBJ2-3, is DGGITQSPKYLFRKEGQNVTLSCEQNLNHDAMYWYRQDPGQGLRLIYYSQIVNDFQKGDIAEGYSVSREKKESFPLTVTSAQKNPTAFYLCASSIAQAGPAQYFGPGTRLTVL.

Here the CDR3 reads CAISDPGLAGTYNEQFF. CDR3 coding DNA: TGTGCCATCAGTGACCCGGGACTAGCGGGTACGTACAATGAGCAGTTCTTC. The chain joins TRBV10-3 to TRBJ2-1; 12 bases map to TRBD2. Looked up from germline, CDR1 is ENHRY and CDR2 is SYGVKD. The V and J ends lost 3 bases and 4 bases, in that order; junction bases with no gene match: 7. This CDR3 comprises 17 residues.

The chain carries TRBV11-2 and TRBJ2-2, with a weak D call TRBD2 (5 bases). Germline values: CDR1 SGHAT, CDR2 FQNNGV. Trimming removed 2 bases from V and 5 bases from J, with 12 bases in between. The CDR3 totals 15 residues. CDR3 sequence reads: CASSLLAAGTGELFF. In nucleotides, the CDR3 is TGTGCCAGCAGCTTACTAGCCGCCGGGACCGGGGAGCTGTTTTTT.

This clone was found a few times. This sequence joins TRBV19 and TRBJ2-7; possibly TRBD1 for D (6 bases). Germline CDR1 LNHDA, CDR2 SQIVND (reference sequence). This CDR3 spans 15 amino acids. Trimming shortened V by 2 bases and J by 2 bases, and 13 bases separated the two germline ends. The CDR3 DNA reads TGTGCCAGTAGTATACCCGGGACACCCACCTACGAGCAGTACTTC. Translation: CASSIPGTPTYEQYF. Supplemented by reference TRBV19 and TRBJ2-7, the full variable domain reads DGGITQSPKYLFRKEGQNVTLSCEQNLNHDAMYWYRQDPGQGLRLIYYSQIVNDFQKGDIAEGYSVSREKKESFPLTVTSAQKNPTAFYLCASSIPGTPTYEQYFGPGTRLTVT.

In DNA form, the CDR3 reads TGTGCCAGCAGACCGCAGGGAGGCGGTGAAGCTTTCTTT. Encoded protein: CASRPQGGGEAFF. The gene calls are TRBV7-3 and TRBJ1-1; a weak D match, TRBD1 (5 bases). The germline CDR1 and CDR2 sequences are SGHTA and FQGTGA. V lost 6 bases, J lost 7 bases, and 15 bases lay in between. CDR3 size: 13 residues.

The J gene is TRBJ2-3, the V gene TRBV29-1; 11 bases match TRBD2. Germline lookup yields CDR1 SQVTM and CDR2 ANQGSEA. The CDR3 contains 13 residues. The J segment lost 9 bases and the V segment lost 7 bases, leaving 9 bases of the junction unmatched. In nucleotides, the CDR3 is TGCAGCGCCCGAACTAGCGGGAGTGGCACGCAGTATTTT. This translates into CSARTSGSGTQYF.

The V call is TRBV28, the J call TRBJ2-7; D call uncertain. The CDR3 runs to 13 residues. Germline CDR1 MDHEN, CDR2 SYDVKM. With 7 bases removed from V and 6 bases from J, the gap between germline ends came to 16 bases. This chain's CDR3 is CASTEQVRAEQYF. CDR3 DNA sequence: TGTGCCAGCACCGAGCAGGTCCGAGCCGAGCAGTACTTC.